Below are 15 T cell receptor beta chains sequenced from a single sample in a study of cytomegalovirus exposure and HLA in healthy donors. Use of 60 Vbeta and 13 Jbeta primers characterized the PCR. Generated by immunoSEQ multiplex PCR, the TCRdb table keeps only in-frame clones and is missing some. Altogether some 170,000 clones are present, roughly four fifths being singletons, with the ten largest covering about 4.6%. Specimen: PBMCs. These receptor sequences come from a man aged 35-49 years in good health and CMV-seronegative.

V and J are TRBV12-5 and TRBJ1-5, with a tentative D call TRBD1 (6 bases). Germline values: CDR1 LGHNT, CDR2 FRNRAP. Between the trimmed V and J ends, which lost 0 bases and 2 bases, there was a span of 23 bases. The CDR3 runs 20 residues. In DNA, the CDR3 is TGTGCTAGTGGTTTGGTACTAGGAGCAGGGGAAGTTGCCGGCAATCAGCCCCAGCATTTT. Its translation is CASGLVLGAGEVAGNQPQHF.

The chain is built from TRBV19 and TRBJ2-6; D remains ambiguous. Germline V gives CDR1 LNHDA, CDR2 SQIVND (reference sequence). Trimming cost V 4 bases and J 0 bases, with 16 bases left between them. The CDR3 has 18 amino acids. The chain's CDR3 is CASSNSSFFRSGANVLTF. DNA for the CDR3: TGTGCCAGTAGTAACAGCTCGTTCTTTCGCTCTGGGGCCAACGTCCTGACTTTC. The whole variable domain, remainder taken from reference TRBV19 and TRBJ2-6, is DGGITQSPKYLFRKEGQNVTLSCEQNLNHDAMYWYRQDPGQGLRLIYYSQIVNDFQKGDIAEGYSVSREKKESFPLTVTSAQKNPTAFYLCASSNSSFFRSGANVLTFGAGSRLTVL.

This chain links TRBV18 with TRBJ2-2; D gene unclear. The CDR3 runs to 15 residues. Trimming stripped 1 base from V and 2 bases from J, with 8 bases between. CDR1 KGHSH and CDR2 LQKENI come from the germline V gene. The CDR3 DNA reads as TGTGCCAGCTCACCACTCCGCGGAAACACCGGGGAGCTGTTTTTT. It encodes CASSPLRGNTGELFF. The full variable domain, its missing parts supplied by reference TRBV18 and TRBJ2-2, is NAGVMQNPRHLVRRRGQEARLRCSPMKGHSHVYWYRQLPEEGLKFMVYLQKENIIDESGMPKERFSAEFPKEGPSILRIQQVVRGDSAAYFCASSPLRGNTGELFFGEGSRLTVL.

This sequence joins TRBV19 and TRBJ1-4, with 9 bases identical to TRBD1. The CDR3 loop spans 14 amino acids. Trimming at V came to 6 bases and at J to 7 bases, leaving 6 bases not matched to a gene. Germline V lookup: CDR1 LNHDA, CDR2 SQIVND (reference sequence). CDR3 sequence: CASRGTGPGEKLFF. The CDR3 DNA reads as TGTGCCAGTAGAGGGACAGGGCCAGGTGAAAAACTGTTTTTT.

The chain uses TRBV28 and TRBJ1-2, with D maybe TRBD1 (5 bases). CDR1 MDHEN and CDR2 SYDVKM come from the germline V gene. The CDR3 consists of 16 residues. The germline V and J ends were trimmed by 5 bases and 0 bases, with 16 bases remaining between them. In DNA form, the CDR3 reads TGTGCCAGCAGTACTCACAAGGACATAGCTAACTATGGCTACACCTTC. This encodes CASSTHKDIANYGYTF.

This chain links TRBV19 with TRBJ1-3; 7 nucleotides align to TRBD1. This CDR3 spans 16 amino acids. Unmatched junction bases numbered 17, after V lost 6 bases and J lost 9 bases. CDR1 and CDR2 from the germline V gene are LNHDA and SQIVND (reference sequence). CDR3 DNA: TGTGCCAGTAGGGAATTCGGGACAGATTCCACGGGCACCATATATTTT. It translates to CASREFGTDSTGTIYF.

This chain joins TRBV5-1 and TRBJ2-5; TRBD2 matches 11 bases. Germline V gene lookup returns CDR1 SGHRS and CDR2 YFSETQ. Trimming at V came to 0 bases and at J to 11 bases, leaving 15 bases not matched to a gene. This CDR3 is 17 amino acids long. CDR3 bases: TGCGCCAGCAGCTTGGAAGCGCTAGCGGGGGGTTGGGGAGAGCAGTACTTC. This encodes CASSLEALAGGWGEQYF.

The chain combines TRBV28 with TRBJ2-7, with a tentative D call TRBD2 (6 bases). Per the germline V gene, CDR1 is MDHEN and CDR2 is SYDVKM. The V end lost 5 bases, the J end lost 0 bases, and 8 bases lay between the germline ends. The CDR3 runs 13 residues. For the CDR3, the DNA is TGTGCCAGCAGTCTGGGACTCTCCTACGAGCAGTACTTC. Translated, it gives CASSLGLSYEQYF.

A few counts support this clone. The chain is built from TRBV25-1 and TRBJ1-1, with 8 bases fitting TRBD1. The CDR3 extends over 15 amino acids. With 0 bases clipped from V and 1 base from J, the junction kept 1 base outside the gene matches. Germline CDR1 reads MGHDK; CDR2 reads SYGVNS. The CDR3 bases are TGTGCCAGCAGTGAATATGGGACAGGGAACACTGAAGCTTTCTTT. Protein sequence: CASSEYGTGNTEAFF. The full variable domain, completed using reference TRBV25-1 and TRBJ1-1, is EADIYQTPRYLVIGTGKKITLECSQTMGHDKMYWYQQDPGMELHLIHYSYGVNSTEKGDLSSESTVSRIRTEHFPLTLESARPSHTSQYLCASSEYGTGNTEAFFGQGTRLTVV.

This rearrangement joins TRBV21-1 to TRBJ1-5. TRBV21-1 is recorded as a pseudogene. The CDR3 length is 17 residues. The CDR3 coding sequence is TGTGCCAGCAGCAAATTTTGGGAGATAGGGAGCAATCAGCCCCAGCATTTT. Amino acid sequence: CASSKFWEIGSNQPQHF.

CDR3 protein: CAISEGGRGEPQHF. As DNA, the CDR3 is TGTGCCATCAGTGAGGGGGGGAGGGGGGAGCCCCAGCATTTT. This chain links TRBV10-3 with TRBJ1-5; a weak D match, TRBD1 (6 bases). The germline CDR1 and CDR2 sequences are ENHRY and SYGVKD. V shed 2 bases and J shed 8 bases, with 13 bases lying between them. This CDR3 comprises 14 residues.

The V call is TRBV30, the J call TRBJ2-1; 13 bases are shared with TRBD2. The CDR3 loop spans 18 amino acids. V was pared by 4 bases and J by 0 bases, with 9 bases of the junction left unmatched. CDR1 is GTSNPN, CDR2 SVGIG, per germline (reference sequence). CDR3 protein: CAWNAGLAGAHSYNEQFF. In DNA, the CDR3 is TGTGCCTGGAATGCAGGACTAGCGGGGGCCCACTCCTACAATGAGCAGTTCTTC.

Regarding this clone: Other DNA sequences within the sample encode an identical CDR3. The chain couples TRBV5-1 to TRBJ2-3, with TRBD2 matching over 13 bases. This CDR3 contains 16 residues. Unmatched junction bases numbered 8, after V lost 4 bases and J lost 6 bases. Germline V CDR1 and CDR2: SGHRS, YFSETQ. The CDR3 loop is CASSGTSGGATDTQYF. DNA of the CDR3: TGCGCCAGCAGCGGAACTAGCGGGGGGGCCACGGATACGCAGTATTTT. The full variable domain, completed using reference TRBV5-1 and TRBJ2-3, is KAGVTQTPRYLIKTRGQQVTLSCSPISGHRSVSWYQQTPGQGLQFLFEYFSETQRNKGNFPGRFSGRQFSNSRSEMNVSTLELGDSALYLCASSGTSGGATDTQYFGPGTRLTVL.

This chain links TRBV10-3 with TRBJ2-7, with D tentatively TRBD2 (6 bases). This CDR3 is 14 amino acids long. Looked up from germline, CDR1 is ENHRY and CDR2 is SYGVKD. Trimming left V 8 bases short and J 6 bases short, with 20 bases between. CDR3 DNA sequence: TGTGCCATCGGGGAGGTGTGGGGTAGTAGCGAGCAGTACTTC. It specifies CAIGEVWGSSEQYF.

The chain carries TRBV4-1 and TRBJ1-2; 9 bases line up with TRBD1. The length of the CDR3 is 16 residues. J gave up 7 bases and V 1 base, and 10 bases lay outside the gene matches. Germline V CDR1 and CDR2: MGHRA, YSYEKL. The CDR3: CASSQVWTGEISGYTF. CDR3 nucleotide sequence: TGCGCCAGCAGCCAAGTTTGGACAGGGGAAATCTCTGGCTACACCTTC.